The following is a TCR beta chain sequence with its context. Per the original data handling: Estimation of nucleated cell counts was performed using reference gene primer amplification. The method was immunoSEQ multiplex PCR; TCRdb's version includes in-frame clones alone and lacks a portion of them. That table furnishes V, J and clone size, whereas the DNA furnished D and trimming. The table lists about 61,000 clones, 88% of them singletons. This entry belongs to a study of blood T cell repertoires in COVID-19. The germline gives CDR1 GTSNPN, CDR2 SVGIG (reference sequence). V lost 3 bases to trimming and J lost 5 bases, with 11 bases between them. There are 12 residues in the CDR3.

The rearrangement uses TRBV30 and TRBJ2-7; TRBD1 might be the D (6 bases). Sequenced: peripheral blood. This TCR derives from a woman aged 45-59 years with active or convalescent COVID-19. DNA for the CDR3: TGTGCCTGGAGCAACAGGGCCAACGAGCAGTACTTC. Translation: CAWSNRANEQYF.